A selection of T cell receptor beta chains follows, all from one sample in a study of blood T cell repertoires in COVID-19. The repertoire was sequenced with immunoSEQ multiplex PCR; TCRdb's copy has only in-frame clones and lacks some. The sample includes approximately 50,000 clones, approximately 87% of them seen just once. The sample consisted of peripheral blood. The receptors were sampled from a man aged 45-65 years with acute or convalescent COVID-19. CDR3s include the opening cysteine and the closing phenylalanine or tryptophan. A D gene is named only where the DNA matches it firmly. Part of the rows lack a size; the others show once, few, many or a class for expanded clones.

CDR3 protein,CDR3 DNA,D gene,V gene,clone size,J gene
CASSRLAGPTDTQYF,TGCGCCAGCAGCAGACTAGCGGGGCCTACAGATACGCAGTATTTT,TRBD2,TRBV5-1,few,TRBJ2-3
CASSYPVTGARNTIYF,TGTGCCAGCAGTTACCCCGTGACAGGGGCAAGAAACACCATATATTTT,TRBD1,TRBV6-5,NA,TRBJ1-3
CASRTGTGLYEQYF,TGTGCCAGCAGGACCGGGACAGGTCTATACGAGCAGTACTTC,TRBD1,TRBV2,NA,TRBJ2-7
CAISAGTGGTSPLHF,TGTGCCATCAGTGCCGGGACAGGGGGAACTTCACCCCTCCACTTT,TRBD1,TRBV10-3,NA,TRBJ1-6
CASRGLAGLSSYNEQFF,TGTGCCAGTAGAGGACTAGCGGGCCTTAGCTCCTACAATGAGCAGTTCTTC,TRBD2,TRBV19,NA,TRBJ2-1
CASRKHNRGSNQPQHF,TGTGCCAGCAGAAAACATAACAGGGGCAGCAATCAGCCCCAGCATTTT,TRBD1,TRBV28,few,TRBJ1-5
CAISVGRGSQAQHF,TGTGCCATCAGTGTGGGAAGGGGCTCCCAGGCCCAGCATTTT,NA,TRBV10-3,NA,TRBJ1-5
CASSRGLAGDLDTQYF,TGTGCCAGCAGCAGAGGACTAGCGGGAGATCTCGATACGCAGTATTTT,TRBD2,TRBV7-2,NA,TRBJ2-3
CASSLRQGSTDTQYF,TGTGCCAGCAGCTTACGACAGGGGAGCACAGATACGCAGTATTTT,TRBD1,TRBV7-6,NA,TRBJ2-3
CASSLGGGAGQPQHF,TGTGCCAGCAGCTTAGGGGGGGGCGCGGGTCAGCCCCAGCATTTT,NA,TRBV11-2,few,TRBJ1-5
CASSETVPAYGYTF,TGCGCCAGCAGCGAGACAGTGCCCGCCTATGGCTACACCTTC,NA,TRBV5-1,NA,TRBJ1-2
CASTRDRAHGYTF,TGTGCCAGTACCAGGGACAGGGCCCATGGCTACACCTTC,TRBD1,TRBV19,NA,TRBJ1-2
CSVEGYSPLHF,TGCAGCGTTGAGGGCTATTCACCCCTCCACTTT,NA,TRBV29-1,NA,TRBJ1-6
CASSKGQGYGYTF,TGTGCCAGTAGTAAGGGACAGGGCTATGGCTACACCTTC,TRBD1,TRBV19,NA,TRBJ1-2
CASSLARQGKQPQHF,TGTGCCAGCAGCTTAGCGCGACAGGGGAAGCAGCCCCAGCATTTT,TRBD1,TRBV7-8,NA,TRBJ1-5
CASSVGSTGGLGGYTF,TGTGCCAGCAGCGTAGGCTCGACAGGGGGCTTAGGTGGCTACACCTTC,TRBD1,TRBV7-8,NA,TRBJ1-2
CASSEAHTSGVTDTQYF,TGTGCCAGCAGTGAAGCCCATACTAGCGGAGTCACAGATACGCAGTATTTT,TRBD2,TRBV6-1,NA,TRBJ2-3
CASNRGTEAFF,TGTGCCAGCAACAGGGGCACTGAAGCTTTCTTT,TRBD1,TRBV7-8,NA,TRBJ1-1
CASNDRERTDTQYF,TGTGCCAGTAATGACAGGGAGAGAACAGATACGCAGTATTTT,TRBD1,TRBV19,NA,TRBJ2-3
CAITSGRVPDTQYF,TGTGCCATTACTAGCGGGAGAGTCCCAGATACGCAGTATTTT,TRBD2,TRBV10-3,few,TRBJ2-3
CASSQDTRETQYF,TGCGCCAGCAGCCAAGACACCCGGGAGACCCAGTACTTC,NA,TRBV4-1,NA,TRBJ2-5
CASSSGVGGEQFF,TGTGCCAGTAGTTCGGGAGTGGGGGGTGAGCAGTTCTTC,NA,TRBV19,NA,TRBJ2-1
CASNPGLRQPQHF,TGTGCCAGTAACCCAGGGTTGCGGCAGCCCCAGCATTTT,NA,TRBV19,NA,TRBJ1-5
CASGLGGEHTDTQYF,TGCGCCAGCGGTCTAGGCGGAGAACACACAGATACGCAGTATTTT,NA,TRBV10-2,NA,TRBJ2-3
CASSLEKFGQTEAFF,TGTGCCAGCAGCTTGGAAAAGTTTGGACAGACTGAAGCTTTCTTT,NA,TRBV5-5,NA,TRBJ1-1
CASSEALAGGGSPLHF,TGTGCCAGCAGTGAAGCCCTGGCAGGGGGCGGCTCACCCCTCCACTTT,TRBD1,TRBV2,NA,TRBJ1-6
CASSLYRGRGPVGELFF,TGTGCCAGCAGTTTGTACAGGGGACGAGGGCCGGTCGGGGAGCTGTTTTTT,TRBD1,TRBV27,NA,TRBJ2-2
CASREAGTDNEQFF,TGTGCCAGCAGAGAAGCTGGGACAGACAATGAGCAGTTCTTC,TRBD1,TRBV5-8,NA,TRBJ2-1
CASSWHSKYEQYF,TGTGCCAGCAGTTGGCACAGCAAGTACGAGCAGTACTTC,NA,TRBV27,NA,TRBJ2-7
CASSEARETGELFF,TGTGCCAGCAGTGAAGCGAGGGAAACCGGGGAGCTGTTTTTT,NA,TRBV2,NA,TRBJ2-2
CASSPWTGNTIYF,TGTGCCAGCTCACCCTGGACTGGGAACACCATATATTTT,NA,TRBV18,few,TRBJ1-3
CASSGQGFPNYGYTF,TGTGCCAGCAGCGGACAGGGTTTCCCTAACTATGGCTACACCTTC,TRBD1,TRBV7-9,NA,TRBJ1-2
CASSLVAGVDQPQHF,TGTGCCAGCAGCTTAGTCGCGGGGGTCGATCAGCCCCAGCATTTT,NA,TRBV7-4,NA,TRBJ1-5
CASSEHPSTDTQYF,TGTGCCAGCAGCGAGCACCCTAGCACAGATACGCAGTATTTT,NA,TRBV3-1/TRBV3-2,once,TRBJ2-3
CASSIVWGSQETQYF,TGTGCCAGTAGTATAGTTTGGGGCTCCCAAGAGACCCAGTACTTC,NA,TRBV19,NA,TRBJ2-5
CASQGGGYEQYF,TGTGCCAGCCAAGGGGGGGGCTACGAGCAGTACTTC,NA,TRBV11-3,NA,TRBJ2-7
CASSDTRNQPQHF,TGTGCCAGCTCGGACACCCGCAATCAGCCCCAGCATTTT,NA,TRBV27,NA,TRBJ1-5
CASSQGAYGYTF,TGTGCCAGCAGTCAGGGGGCCTATGGCTACACCTTC,TRBD1,TRBV28,NA,TRBJ1-2
CASRLIQVGYGYTF,TGTGCCAGTAGGCTGATCCAGGTTGGGTATGGCTACACCTTC,NA,TRBV19,NA,TRBJ1-2
CASSEEVWLAEKYNEQFF,TGTGCCAGCAGTGAAGAAGTTTGGCTAGCGGAGAAGTACAATGAGCAGTTCTTC,TRBD2,TRBV6-1,NA,TRBJ2-1
CASSLSAGEQFF,TGTGCCAGCAGCTTGAGCGCTGGTGAGCAGTTCTTC,NA,TRBV7-6,few,TRBJ2-1
CAWTWSRNTEAFF,TGTGCCTGGACCTGGAGCAGGAACACTGAAGCTTTCTTT,NA,TRBV30,NA,TRBJ1-1
CASSTKRGTGNQPQHF,TGTGCCAGCAGCACTAAGCGGGGAACGGGCAATCAGCCCCAGCATTTT,NA,TRBV21-1,NA,TRBJ1-5
CASSYSNTQDSPLHF,TGTGCCAGCAGTTACTCCAACACACAGGATTCACCCCTCCACTTT,NA,TRBV6-5,NA,TRBJ1-6
CASSIGWSRDNEQFF,TGTGCCAGTAGTATCGGGTGGTCCCGAGACAATGAGCAGTTCTTC,NA,TRBV19,NA,TRBJ2-1
CASSPLTSYEQYF,TGTGCCAGCAGTCCACTGACTAGCTACGAGCAGTACTTC,NA,TRBV2,NA,TRBJ2-7
CAINRAGGPTDTQYF,TGTGCCATTAATAGAGCGGGAGGGCCCACAGATACGCAGTATTTT,TRBD2,TRBV10-3,NA,TRBJ2-3
CASSLRTGDTIYF,TGCGCCAGCAGCTTGCGAACAGGGGACACCATATATTTT,TRBD1,TRBV5-1,NA,TRBJ1-3
CSASPSIQETQYF,TGCAGTGCTAGTCCTAGCATCCAAGAGACCCAGTACTTC,NA,TRBV20-1,NA,TRBJ2-5
CASSLLTGGDTEAFF,TGTGCCAGCAGCCTCTTGACAGGGGGAGACACTGAAGCTTTCTTT,TRBD1,TRBV3-1/TRBV3-2,few,TRBJ1-1
CSASGTLTNGGEQFF,TGCAGTGCTAGTGGCACACTAACAAATGGTGGTGAGCAGTTCTTC,NA,TRBV20-1,NA,TRBJ2-1
CASSYSGGQVGYTF,TGTGCCAGCAGTTACTCGGGGGGACAGGTCGGCTACACCTTC,TRBD1,TRBV6-5,NA,TRBJ1-2
CAISAPDRVGGYTF,TGTGCCATCAGTGCCCCTGACAGGGTTGGCGGCTACACCTTC,TRBD1,TRBV10-3,NA,TRBJ1-2